This T cell receptor (beta chain) is drawn from a study of shared clonotypes between healthy human individuals. Study in general: Each donor contributed plates that comprised three CD4 naive, three CD4 memory, two CD8 naive and one CD8 memory. Findings and caveats of the study: Researchers sampled blood only, noting tissue repertoires likely differ.

This clone was recorded only once. Its antigen is currently unknown. The assay was immunoSEQ multiplex PCR, and TCRdb's table has in-frame clones only and misses some. The sample shows about 340,000 clones, less than 85% of them seen only once. Germline V gene lookup returns CDR1 LNHDA and CDR2 SQIVND (reference sequence). There are 15 residues in the CDR3. V lost 5 bases to trimming and J lost 4 bases; unmatched junction nucleotides: 4. The specimen was memory CD4+ T cells sorted from blood. As to subset: CD45RA-negative fraction. The origin of this receptor is a man younger than 45 in good health. J is TRBJ2-6 and V is TRBV19; the match to TRBD1 covers 8 bases. The CDR3 DNA sequence: TGTGCCAGTAGTTTGGACAGGGTCGGGGCCAACGTCCTGACTTTC. This sequence encodes CASSLDRVGANVLTF.